One T cell receptor beta chain is described in this entry. The target antigen is unknown. This record comes from a study of T-cell memory formation after mild COVID-19. The study, taken as a whole, reports: Contracting clones, day 15 to 85, had balanced CD4/CD8, and later expanders favored CD4+.

Germline V gene data show CDR1 as MDHEN and CDR2 as SYDVKM. The CDR3 loop spans 13 amino acids. The ends were cut back, 5 bases at V and 4 bases at J, with 11 bases in the middle. TCRdb used MiXCR to reprocess the 5' RACE reads, holding one entry per CDR3 protein. The sample yields around 300,000 distinct CDR3 sequences, approximately 8.4% seen once. The receptor's source is a man aged 18-30 years who had mild COVID-19 (a few samples of this study predate the infection). Cell type and time point are not known. Sequenced material: PBMCs or a T cell subset sorted from them (not recorded which). The rearrangement uses TRBV28 and TRBJ2-5; possibly TRBD2 for D (5 bases). The CDR3 here is CASSTPSRETQYF. The CDR3 DNA follows: TGTGCCAGCAGTACCCCTAGCCGAGAGACCCAGTACTTC. Based on the CDR3 plus reference TRBV28 and TRBJ2-5, the full variable domain is DVKVTQSSRYLVKRTGEKVFLECVQDMDHENMFWYRQDPGLGLRLIYFSYDVKMKEKGDIPEGYSVSREKKERFSLILESASTNQTSMYLCASSTPSRETQYFGPGTRLLVL.